These 22 T cell receptor beta chains came from one sample sequenced in a study of cytomegalovirus exposure and HLA in healthy donors. With 60 Vbeta and 13 Jbeta primers, the PCR was carried out. The table came from immunoSEQ multiplex PCR; TCRdb's copy has only in-frame clones and leaves some out. The sample has tens of thousands of clones; approximately 92% are singletons. Sequencing used PBMCs. Receptors originate from a woman in her 30s in good health and CMV-seropositive.

The genes are TRBV5-1 and TRBJ2-4; TRBD1 agrees at 7 bases. CDR1 and CDR2 from the germline V gene are SGHRS and YFSETQ. The J segment lost 3 bases and the V segment lost 3 bases, leaving 3 bases of the junction unmatched. The CDR3 is made up of 14 amino acids. The CDR3, as DNA: TGCGCCAGCAGCTCCGGGACAGACAAAAACATTCAGTACTTC. Translation: CASSSGTDKNIQYF. Drawing the rest from reference TRBV5-1 and TRBJ2-4, the complete variable domain is KAGVTQTPRYLIKTRGQQVTLSCSPISGHRSVSWYQQTPGQGLQFLFEYFSETQRNKGNFPGRFSGRQFSNSRSEMNVSTLELGDSALYLCASSSGTDKNIQYFGAGTRLSVL.

The chain employs TRBV5-1 and TRBJ2-1, with D hard to call. Germline V gives CDR1 SGHRS, CDR2 YFSETQ. Trimming cost V 4 bases and J 9 bases, with 14 bases left between them. This CDR3 has 13 amino acids. The CDR3 DNA reads TGCGCCAGCAGCGTGGACCATGCGCGTGAGCAGTTCTTC. Encoded protein: CASSVDHAREQFF. Based on the CDR3 plus reference TRBV5-1 and TRBJ2-1, the full variable domain is KAGVTQTPRYLIKTRGQQVTLSCSPISGHRSVSWYQQTPGQGLQFLFEYFSETQRNKGNFPGRFSGRQFSNSRSEMNVSTLELGDSALYLCASSVDHAREQFFGPGTRLTVL.

The chain combines TRBV4-1 with TRBJ2-5; D call uncertain. Germline loops: CDR1 MGHRA, CDR2 YSYEKL. The V gene lost 4 bases and the J gene lost 6 bases, with 9 bases spanning the gap. The CDR3 contains 12 residues. DNA for the CDR3: TGCGCCAGCAGCCGACCACAGCAGACCCAGTACTTC. This sequence encodes CASSRPQQTQYF.

The rearrangement uses TRBV5-6 and TRBJ1-2; no clear D. The V gene lost 2 bases and the J gene lost 5 bases, with 13 bases spanning the gap. The length of the CDR3 is 14 residues. The germline V gene has CDR1 SGHDT and CDR2 YYEEEE. The CDR3 nucleotides read TGTGCCAGCAGCTTTAGGCGGTCAGCTTATGGCTACACCTTC. This gives the protein CASSFRRSAYGYTF.

The chain carries TRBV6-1 and TRBJ2-1, with D possibly being TRBD2 (6 bases). V was cut by 4 bases and J by 6 bases, with 16 bases left in between. Germline CDR1 reads MNHNS; CDR2 reads SASEGT. This CDR3 contains 15 residues. The CDR3 nucleotides read TGTGCCAGCAGTGTGGGGCACGGGAGTGGCAATGAGCAGTTCTTC. Encoded protein: CASSVGHGSGNEQFF.

This clone occurred once. The gene calls are TRBV7-9 and TRBJ2-5, with 7 bases matching TRBD1. The CDR3 is 14 residues long. With V trimmed by 5 bases and J by 3 bases, 6 bases remained unmatched. The germline V gene encodes CDR1 SEHNR and CDR2 FQNEAQ (reference sequence). This chain's CDR3 is CASSPPGQKETQYF. As DNA, the CDR3 is TGTGCCAGCAGCCCTCCGGGACAGAAAGAGACCCAGTACTTC. The variable domain in full, completed from reference TRBV7-9 and TRBJ2-5, reads DTGVSQNPRHKITKRGQNVTFRCDPISEHNRLYWYRQTLGQGPEFLTYFQNEAQLEKSRLLSDRFSAERPKGSFSTLEIQRTEQGDSAMYLCASSPPGQKETQYFGPGTRLLVL.

This clone was counted a few times. The chain combines TRBV6-5 with TRBJ1-1; weak D call: TRBD1 (6 bases). Per the germline V gene, CDR1 is MNHEY and CDR2 is SVGAGI. The CDR3 contains 13 residues. V was trimmed by 2 bases and J by 5 bases, leaving 9 bases between them. CDR3 nucleotides: TGTGCCAGCAGTTACACGAGGGGGACTGAAGCTTTCTTT. It codes for CASSYTRGTEAFF.

The chain links TRBV9 to TRBJ2-5; TRBD1 is a possible D gene (6 bases). The J call may be in error: the DNA end matches TRBJ2-7 better. The CDR3 length is 14 residues. Germline-derived CDR1 and CDR2 are SGDLS and YYNGEE. The CDR3 coding sequence is TGTGCCAGCAGCGCCTCGGGACAACGCTACGAGCAGTACTTC. It codes for CASSASGQRYEQYF.

The V gene is TRBV27, the J gene TRBJ2-1; perhaps TRBD2 as D (7 bases). The V gene lost 0 bases and the J gene lost 9 bases, with 24 bases spanning the gap. The V gene's germline CDR1 is MNHEY and CDR2 SMNVEV (reference sequence). The CDR3 sequence is 18 residues long. The CDR3 DNA follows: TGTGCCAGCAGTTTATCTTTTAGGGGGGACTACCCCACCTCTGAGCAGTTCTTC. As protein: CASSLSFRGDYPTSEQFF.

The chain's CDR3 is CASSISGAGETQYF. DNA of the CDR3: TGTGCCAGCAGCATTTCAGGAGCGGGGGAGACCCAGTACTTC. The gene calls are TRBV7-3 and TRBJ2-5, with TRBD2 matching over 7 bases. Germline trimming cut 5 bases from V and 5 bases from J; bases unmatched to any gene: 8. The CDR3 is 14 residues long. CDR1 and CDR2 from the germline V gene are SGHTA and FQGTGA.

The sample holds a few counts of this clone. The chain joins TRBV19 to TRBJ2-2; D gene ambiguous. The CDR3 is 16 residues long. Germline V CDR1 and CDR2: LNHDA, SQIVND (reference sequence). The V gene lost 3 bases and the J gene lost 2 bases, with 13 bases spanning the gap. CDR3 in DNA: TGTGCCAGTAGTATGTGGGCCATACCCAACACCGGGGAGCTGTTTTTT. It translates to CASSMWAIPNTGELFF.

The genes are TRBV27 and TRBJ1-1, with TRBD1 identical over 9 bases. The CDR3 length is 15 residues. The V and J ends lost 7 bases and 5 bases, in that order; junction bases with no gene match: 11. Germline CDR1 MNHEY, CDR2 SMNVEV (reference sequence). The CDR3: CASKDRGYAGTEAFF. CDR3 bases: TGTGCCAGCAAGGACAGGGGATATGCGGGGACTGAAGCTTTCTTT.

The V and J genes are TRBV5-1 and TRBJ2-7, with D tentatively TRBD2 (6 bases). The CDR3 consists of 11 residues. Trimming took 5 bases from V and 3 from J, leaving 6 bases between them. CDR1 and CDR2 from the germline V gene are SGHRS and YFSETQ. CDR3 sequence: CASRRDYEQYF. DNA of the CDR3: TGCGCCAGCAGGCGGGACTACGAGCAGTACTTC.

The rearrangement uses TRBV5-3 and TRBJ1-2; 7 bases agree with TRBD1. TRBV5-3 is identified as an open reading frame with a role that is uncertain. The CDR3 is 16 amino acids. V was clipped by 3 bases and J by 4 bases; unmatched bases: 12. CDR3 loop: CARSWGRRGRIYGYTF. For the CDR3, the DNA is TGTGCCAGAAGCTGGGGCAGAAGGGGGCGCATCTATGGCTACACCTTC.

This chain joins TRBV18 and TRBJ2-7; 8 nucleotides match TRBD2. The germline CDR1 and CDR2 sequences are KGHSH and LQKENI. V trimming: 5 bases; J trimming: 5 bases; junction bases outside the gene matches: 5. The CDR3 loop spans 13 amino acids. The CDR3 spells CASSGLAGDEQYF. The CDR3 nucleotides read TGTGCCAGCTCAGGGCTAGCGGGCGACGAGCAGTACTTC.

The V call is TRBV5-4, the J call TRBJ1-3; possible D gene TRBD1, 5 bases. Germline-derived CDR1 and CDR2 are SGHNT and YYREEE (reference sequence). Trimming stripped 0 bases from V and 3 bases from J, with 13 bases between. The CDR3 runs 16 residues. The DNA of the CDR3 is TGTGCCAGCAGCTTGGGGGGCAGGTCTGGTGGAAACACCATATATTTT. Translation gives CASSLGGRSGGNTIYF.

The rearrangement joins TRBV10-3 to TRBJ2-2, with 7 positions matching TRBD1. CDR3 length equals 18 residues. Unmatched junction bases numbered 13, after V lost 2 bases and J lost 4 bases. CDR1 and CDR2 (germline): ENHRY, SYGVKD. The CDR3 protein is CAISELRIRDRGTGELFF. DNA for the CDR3: TGTGCCATCAGTGAGCTCAGGATCCGGGACAGAGGCACCGGGGAGCTGTTTTTT.

The CDR3 sequence is CASSSGNLAKNIQYF. For the CDR3, the DNA is TGTGCCAGCAGTTCAGGGAACCTAGCCAAAAACATTCAGTACTTC. The chain employs TRBV6-5 and TRBJ2-4, with a possible D match to TRBD1 (5 bases). CDR3 size: 15 residues. Germline lookup yields CDR1 MNHEY and CDR2 SVGAGI. The V end lost 4 bases, the J end lost 0 bases, and 10 bases lay between the germline ends.

The rearrangement uses TRBV28 and TRBJ2-7; the match to TRBD1 covers 8 bases. V lost 6 bases, J lost 4 bases, and 11 bases stayed unmatched. This CDR3 comprises 15 residues. Looked up from germline, CDR1 is MDHEN and CDR2 is SYDVKM. The CDR3 sequence: CASSVTGAKGYEQYF. In DNA form, the CDR3 reads TGTGCCAGCAGCGTGACAGGGGCAAAGGGTTACGAGCAGTACTTC.

The chain uses TRBV27 and TRBJ2-7; 11 bases map to TRBD2. This CDR3 has 15 residues. Germline values: CDR1 MNHEY, CDR2 SMNVEV (reference sequence). J was trimmed by 2 bases and V by 6 bases; bases with no gene match: 6. The CDR3 reads CASSQGTSGTYEQYF. The CDR3 DNA reads as TGTGCCAGCAGCCAGGGGACTAGCGGTACCTACGAGCAGTACTTC.

The rearrangement uses TRBV4-1 and TRBJ2-7, with 9 bases aligning to TRBD1. The germline CDR1 and CDR2 sequences are MGHRA and YSYEKL. The CDR3 sequence is 15 residues long. J lost 2 bases, V lost 5 bases, and 7 bases had no gene match. The CDR3 loop reads CASSEGQGAPYEQYF. In DNA form, the CDR3 reads TGCGCCAGCAGCGAGGGACAGGGAGCTCCCTACGAGCAGTACTTC.

About this clone itself: The sample carries other DNA sequences with the same CDR3. V usage is TRBV19 and J usage is TRBJ2-7, with no clear D. CDR3 length equals 13 residues. The germline V and J ends were trimmed by 1 base and 1 base, with 5 bases remaining between them. Germline V lookup: CDR1 LNHDA, CDR2 SQIVND (reference sequence). The CDR3 sequence is CASSIALSYEQYF. In DNA form, the CDR3 reads TGTGCCAGTAGTATAGCTCTATCCTACGAGCAGTACTTC.